The 30 T cell receptor beta chains reported below all come from one sample, sequenced in a study of identical twins. TCRdb recomputed calls from the 5' RACE reads with MiXCR, one row per CDR3 protein. The data contain hundreds of thousands of distinct CDR3 sequences, 15% to 20% of them singletons. This sample was also put to use in a study of T cells expressing NK-cell markers.

Specimen: PBMCs. These receptors were collected from a woman between 18 and 29 years old in good health.

The genes are TRBV2 and TRBJ2-7; maybe TRBD1 (6 bases). The germline V gene encodes CDR1 SNHLY and CDR2 FYNNEI. The CDR3 is 16 amino acids. V lost 7 bases and J 5 bases, leaving 24 bases between the germline ends. The CDR3 region has the DNA TGTGCCAGCACCCCCTGGGGGCCCCCACGGTTCCACGAGCAGTACTTC. As protein: CASTPWGPPRFHEQYF. Filled out from reference TRBV2 and TRBJ2-7, the complete variable domain reads EPEVTQTPSHQVTQMGQEVILRCVPISNHLYFYWYRQILGQKVEFLVSFYNNEISEKSEIFDDQFSVERPDGSNFTLKIRSTKLEDSAMYFCASTPWGPPRFHEQYFGPGTRLTVT.

The rearrangement uses TRBV7-2 and TRBJ2-4; 7 nucleotides match TRBD1. The CDR3 has 15 residues. J was trimmed by 0 bases and V by 6 bases; bases with no gene match: 5. Looked up from germline, CDR1 is SGHTA and CDR2 is FQGNSA. The CDR3 loop is CASSSDREAKNIQYF. The CDR3 coding sequence is TGTGCCAGCAGTTCCGACAGGGAAGCCAAAAACATTCAGTACTTC.

This clonotype was seen ten or more times. This chain uses TRBV19 with TRBJ2-1; weak D call: TRBD1 (5 bases). From germline, CDR1 is LNHDA and CDR2 SQIVND (reference sequence). The CDR3 is made up of 15 amino acids. Deletions cut 3 bases from V and 4 bases from J, with 13 bases between. The CDR3 coding sequence is TGTGCCAGTAGTATCGGCGACAGCCCATACAATGAGCAGTTCTTC. Amino acid sequence: CASSIGDSPYNEQFF.

This clonotype has only a few counts. The chain employs TRBV6-5 and TRBJ2-1, with D tentatively TRBD2 (6 bases). The V gene lost 0 bases and the J gene lost 2 bases, with 11 bases spanning the gap. The germline V gene has CDR1 MNHEY and CDR2 SVGAGI. CDR3 length equals 16 residues. The CDR3 is CASSYSIGGAYNEQFF. The CDR3 DNA reads TGTGCCAGCAGTTACTCGATCGGCGGGGCCTACAATGAGCAGTTCTTC.

The chain uses TRBV12-3 or TRBV12-4 and TRBJ2-7; 7 bases fit TRBD1. CDR3 length equals 15 residues. V gave up 6 bases and J gave up 1 base; unmatched junction bases: 9. Here the CDR3 reads CASRKGAGGSYEQYF. The CDR3 DNA follows: TGTGCCAGCAGGAAGGGGGCAGGGGGTTCCTACGAGCAGTACTTC.

This clonotype was seen only a few times. V gene TRBV6-5 combines with J gene TRBJ2-3; D is uncertain. Germline CDR1 and CDR2: MNHEY and SVGAGI. The CDR3 length is 14 residues. V was clipped by 2 bases and J by 6 bases, with 12 bases between them. The CDR3 loop is CASSYGRMRDTQYF. The CDR3 bases are TGTGCCAGCAGTTACGGGCGAATGAGGGATACGCAGTATTTT.

This rearrangement joins TRBV3-1 to TRBJ1-4, with 10 nucleotides matching TRBD1. Germline CDR1 reads LGHDT; CDR2 reads YNNKEL (reference sequence). This CDR3 region has 14 residues. The V gene end was trimmed by 6 bases and the J gene end by 6 bases; junction bases not matched to a gene: 4. The chain's CDR3 is CASRTGGVDEKLFF. The CDR3 DNA follows: TGTGCCAGCAGGACAGGGGGCGTAGATGAAAAACTGTTTTTT.

This clonotype was observed a handful of times. J is TRBJ1-2 and V is TRBV7-9, with 8 bases identical to TRBD1. V was pared by 5 bases and J by 5 bases, with 7 bases of the junction left unmatched. The CDR3 sequence is 14 residues long. Germline CDR1 reads SEHNR; CDR2 reads FQNEAQ (reference sequence). CDR3 amino acids: CASSVTGTGYGYTF. DNA of the CDR3: TGTGCCAGCAGCGTGACCGGGACAGGTTATGGCTACACCTTC.

J is TRBJ2-5 and V is TRBV2, with D unresolved. CDR1 and CDR2 (germline): SNHLY, FYNNEI. The V and J ends lost 6 bases and 0 bases respectively, with 11 bases between them. The CDR3 totals 14 residues. CDR3 region: CASSNGHNQETQYF. CDR3 nucleotides: TGTGCCAGCAGCAACGGTCATAACCAAGAGACCCAGTACTTC.

This clonotype appeared many times. The chain employs TRBV19 and TRBJ1-2, with a possible D match to TRBD1 (5 bases). The CDR3 covers 12 residues. Trimming stripped 11 bases from V and 8 bases from J, with 18 bases between. Germline loops: CDR1 LNHDA, CDR2 SQIVND (reference sequence). The CDR3, as DNA: TGTGCCCCGAAGCGAGTGAACAGGGGCTACACCTTC. Encoded protein: CAPKRVNRGYTF.

V and J are TRBV5-6 and TRBJ2-1; D is possibly TRBD1 or TRBD2 (5 bases each). The germline V gene encodes CDR1 SGHDT and CDR2 YYEEEE. Deletions cut 0 bases from V and 9 bases from J, with 13 bases between. CDR3 size: 14 residues. The CDR3 nucleotides read TGTGCCAGCAGCTTGGGGGGGAGTGTCCTTGAGCAGTTCTTC. This translates into CASSLGGSVLEQFF.

This chain connects TRBV6-6 to TRBJ1-1; D is undetermined. The CDR3 runs 13 residues. Trimming pared 7 bases from V and 2 bases from J, leaving 11 bases between. Germline CDR1 reads MNHNY; CDR2 reads SVGAGI (reference sequence). The CDR3 DNA follows: TGTGCCAGCAATCTGGACGGTAACACTGAAGCTTTCTTT. It yields the protein CASNLDGNTEAFF.

This clonotype has more than one count but fewer than ten. The chain links TRBV7-2 to TRBJ2-7; 8 nucleotides align to TRBD1. V shed 5 bases and J 2 bases; nucleotides not matched to a gene: 8. The CDR3 totals 15 residues. Germline V gene data show CDR1 as SGHTA and CDR2 as FQGNSA. The CDR3, as DNA: TGTGCCAGCAGCCAAAGGACAGGGATAACCTACGAGCAGTACTTC. The encoded protein is CASSQRTGITYEQYF.

At least ten counts were recorded for this clonotype. The gene calls are TRBV18 and TRBJ1-1, with D tentatively TRBD1 (5 bases). The V gene's germline CDR1 is KGHSH and CDR2 LQKENI. The ends were cut back, 2 bases at V and 5 bases at J, with 15 bases in the middle. The CDR3 has 15 residues. CDR3 protein: CASSPAGGAGTEAFF. The CDR3, as DNA: TGTGCCAGCTCACCAGCTGGCGGGGCAGGGACTGAAGCTTTCTTT.

V and J are TRBV10-3 and TRBJ2-3; D unresolved. Germline V lookup: CDR1 ENHRY, CDR2 SYGVKD. The CDR3 runs 14 residues. The V end lost 0 bases, the J end lost 3 bases, and 7 bases lay between the germline ends. This CDR3 reads CAISESGGTDTQYF. CDR3 in DNA: TGTGCCATCAGTGAGTCGGGCGGAACAGATACGCAGTATTTT.

This clonotype has a handful of counts. The rearrangement joins TRBV4-3 to TRBJ2-3; D gene unclear. This CDR3 is built from 14 residues. The V gene lost 4 bases and the J gene lost 2 bases, with 10 bases spanning the gap. Per germline, CDR1 LGHNA and CDR2 YSLEER. For the CDR3, the DNA is TGCGCCAGCAGCCCCCGCCTGGCCACAGATACGCAGTATTTT. It specifies CASSPRLATDTQYF.

This clonotype has only a few counts. The gene calls are TRBV13 and TRBJ2-2, with 8 positions matching TRBD1. In germline, CDR1 is PRHDT, CDR2 FYEKMQ (reference sequence). After removal of 1 base from V and 7 bases from J, the junction contained 2 bases not matched to a gene. This CDR3 has 14 residues. The CDR3 loop reads CASSLVDRVGELFF. The DNA of the CDR3 is TGTGCCAGCAGCTTAGTGGACAGGGTCGGGGAGCTGTTTTTT.

This sequence joins TRBV7-2 and TRBJ2-3; D is unresolved. V lost 0 bases, J lost 5 bases, and 6 bases lay in between. The germline V gene encodes CDR1 SGHTA and CDR2 FQGNSA. The CDR3 totals 13 residues. As DNA, the CDR3 is TGTGCCAGCAGCTTAGCAAGTGAAGATACGCAGTATTTT. This codes for CASSLASEDTQYF. Combining the CDR3 with reference TRBV7-2 and TRBJ2-3 gives the whole variable domain GAGVSQSPSNKVTEKGKDVELRCDPISGHTALYWYRQSLGQGLEFLIYFQGNSAPDKSGLPSDRFSAERTGGSVSTLTIQRTQQEDSAVYLCASSLASEDTQYFGPGTRLTVL.

This clonotype has ten or more counts. The chain links TRBV6-1 to TRBJ1-5, with TRBD1 matching 7 bases. CDR1 and CDR2 from the germline V gene are MNHNS and SASEGT. Unmatched junction bases numbered 5, after V lost 5 bases and J lost 4 bases. The CDR3 is 14 residues long. The CDR3 DNA follows: TGTGCCAGCAGTCAGACAGGGAGGAATCAGCCCCAGCATTTT. This encodes CASSQTGRNQPQHF.

This chain joins TRBV29-1 and TRBJ1-5; 8 bases are a match to TRBD1. The germline CDR1 and CDR2 sequences are SQVTM and ANQGSEA. V shed 5 bases, J shed 5 bases, and the junction held 8 bases outside the gene matches. This CDR3 has 14 residues. In DNA form, the CDR3 reads TGCAGCGTTTCTGGACAGGGTGGCGATCAGCCCCAGCATTTT. Protein sequence: CSVSGQGGDQPQHF.

Only a few counts were recorded for this clonotype. J is TRBJ2-7 and V is TRBV20-1; possibly TRBD1 for D (6 bases). The CDR3 contains 13 residues. CDR1 is DFQATT and CDR2 is SNEGSKA in the germline V gene (reference sequence). Trimming removed 5 bases from V and 10 bases from J, with 21 bases in between. The chain's CDR3 is CSAADRTAGSQYF. The CDR3, as DNA: TGCAGTGCTGCGGATCGGACAGCAGGTAGTCAGTACTTC.

The rearrangement joins TRBV7-9 to TRBJ1-2; D is possibly TRBD1 (5 bases). Trimming pared 3 bases from V and 8 bases from J, leaving 19 bases between. Looked up from germline, CDR1 is SEHNR and CDR2 is FQNEAQ (reference sequence). The CDR3 spans 15 residues. CDR3 loop: CASSLGTRGRGGYTF. CDR3 nucleotides: TGTGCCAGCAGCTTGGGGACCCGGGGAAGGGGCGGCTACACCTTC.

This clonotype was counted a few times. The CDR3 bases are TGTGCCAGCAGCCCCTACGAGGATACGCAGTATTTT. Amino acids: CASSPYEDTQYF. This chain joins TRBV9 and TRBJ2-3; D remains unclear. V gave up 4 bases and J gave up 6 bases, with 9 bases separating them. Looked up from germline, CDR1 is SGDLS and CDR2 is YYNGEE. The CDR3 runs 12 residues.

This clonotype was observed a handful of times. This sequence joins TRBV6-1 and TRBJ2-2, with D possibly TRBD1 on 5 matching bases. The length of the CDR3 is 16 residues. CDR1 and CDR2 from the germline V gene are MNHNS and SASEGT. With 5 bases removed from V and 3 bases from J, the gap between germline ends came to 16 bases. Here the CDR3 reads CASSPPQGLYTGELFF. The CDR3, as DNA: TGTGCCAGCAGTCCCCCTCAGGGCCTTTACACCGGGGAGCTGTTTTTT.

This chain links TRBV12-3 or TRBV12-4 with TRBJ1-2; 9 positions agree with TRBD1. J lost 2 bases, V lost 5 bases, and 12 bases had no gene match. The CDR3 contains 17 residues. CDR3 residues: CASSPRDRVGSNYGYTF. CDR3 in DNA: TGTGCCAGCAGTCCCCGGGACAGGGTTGGATCGAACTATGGCTACACCTTC.

This clonotype was detected only a few times. This sequence joins TRBV7-9 and TRBJ1-2, with TRBD1 matching over 7 bases. The length of the CDR3 is 13 residues. Per the germline V gene, CDR1 is SEHNR and CDR2 is FQNEAQ (reference sequence). J was trimmed by 3 bases and V by 5 bases; bases with no gene match: 3. The DNA for the CDR3 is TGTGCCAGCAGCCGGCAGGGGGACTATGGCTACACCTTC. This codes for CASSRQGDYGYTF.

This clonotype was counted only a few times. CDR3: CASTSAHGKAFF. CDR3 DNA sequence: TGTGCCAGCACCTCGGCCCACGGGAAAGCTTTCTTT. V usage is TRBV12-3 or TRBV12-4 and J usage is TRBJ1-1; D is uncertain. Trimming cost V 7 bases and J 9 bases, with 15 bases left between them. The CDR3 is made up of 12 amino acids.

This clonotype was detected only a few times. The V and J genes are TRBV5-1 and TRBJ1-4; D gene uncertain. The CDR3 is 14 residues long. Germline V gene data show CDR1 as SGHRS and CDR2 as YFSETQ. The germline V and J ends were trimmed by 0 bases and 4 bases, with 7 bases remaining between them. Here the CDR3 reads CASSLGGNNEKLFF. As DNA, the CDR3 is TGCGCCAGCAGCTTGGGGGGTAATAATGAAAAACTGTTTTTT.

This clonotype was counted a few times. CDR3 in DNA: TGCGCCAGCAGCTTGGAACTGGGTCTGGGGCACGAGCAGTACTTC. Residues: CASSLELGLGHEQYF. The V and J genes are TRBV5-1 and TRBJ2-7; D is possibly TRBD1 (5 bases). This CDR3 has 15 residues. The V gene lost 0 bases and the J gene lost 5 bases, with 15 bases spanning the gap. Per the germline V gene, CDR1 is SGHRS and CDR2 is YFSETQ.

This sequence joins TRBV5-1 and TRBJ2-7, with D unresolved. The CDR3 covers 11 residues. V dropped 4 bases and J dropped 5 bases, with 7 bases sitting between them. Germline CDR1 reads SGHRS; CDR2 reads YFSETQ. This CDR3 reads CASSHQHEQYF. Written as DNA, the CDR3 is TGCGCCAGCAGCCACCAGCACGAGCAGTACTTC.